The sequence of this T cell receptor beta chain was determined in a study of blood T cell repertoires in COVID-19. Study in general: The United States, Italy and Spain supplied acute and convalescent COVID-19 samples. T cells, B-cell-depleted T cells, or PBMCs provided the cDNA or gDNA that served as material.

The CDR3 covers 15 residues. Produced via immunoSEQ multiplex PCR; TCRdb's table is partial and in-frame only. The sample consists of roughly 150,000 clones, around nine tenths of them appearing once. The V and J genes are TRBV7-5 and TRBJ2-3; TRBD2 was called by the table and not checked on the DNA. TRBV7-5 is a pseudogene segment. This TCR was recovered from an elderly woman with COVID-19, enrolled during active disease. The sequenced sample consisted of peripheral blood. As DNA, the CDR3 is TGTGCCAGAAGCTGGGCTAGCGGGCGCCCAGATACGCAGTATTTT. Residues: CARSWASGRPDTQYF.